Presented here are 25 T cell receptor beta chains from one specimen sequenced in a study of graft-versus-host responses after intestinal transplantation. Antigen specificity for these receptors is unknown. This table comes from immunoSEQ multiplex PCR, and its TCRdb copy is limited to in-frame clones, with some not included. Of roughly 120,000 clones in the sample, 80% to 95% are singletons; the top ten hold approximately 0.49%. The specimen was unstimulated CD8+ T cells sorted from spleen or lymph node cells, collected before intestinal transplant. The receptors were sampled from a human donor who received an intestinal transplant.

As DNA, the CDR3 is TGTGCCAGCAGTCCCCATAGCACAGATACGCAGTATTTT. This encodes CASSPHSTDTQYF. The rearrangement links TRBV6-5 to TRBJ2-3, with D uncertain. Trimming removed 5 bases at V and 0 bases at J, with 6 bases between. The CDR3 is made up of 13 amino acids. In germline, CDR1 is MNHEY, CDR2 SVGAGI.

With respect to this clone: The same CDR3 also results from other DNA sequences found in this sample. CDR3 loop: CSVEGQGVRNSHTEAFF. CDR3 nucleotide sequence: TGCAGCGTTGAAGGTCAGGGGGTAAGGAATTCTCACACTGAAGCTTTCTTT. V and J are TRBV29-1 and TRBJ1-1; 7 positions agree with TRBD1. V shed 1 base and J 3 bases; nucleotides not matched to a gene: 14. The CDR3 spans 17 residues. Germline-derived CDR1 and CDR2 are SQVTM and ANQGSEA.

This clone was seen once. The chain couples TRBV21-1 to TRBJ2-1; the DNA was not compared with TRBD2, the D call given in the table. TRBV21-1 represents a pseudogene. The CDR3 is 19 residues long. CDR3 nucleotide sequence: TGTGCCAGCAGCCCCCGGAAGTGTACTAGCGGGAGGGCCTACAATGAGCAGTTCTTC. Translated: CASSPRKCTSGRAYNEQFF.

Comment on this clone: Distinct nucleotide sequences in the sample also encode this CDR3. V usage is TRBV27 and J usage is TRBJ2-7, with D perhaps being TRBD1 or TRBD2 (5 bases each). V shed 2 bases and J shed 2 bases, with 7 bases lying between them. Germline lookup yields CDR1 MNHEY and CDR2 SMNVEV (reference sequence). CDR3 length: 13 residues. CDR3 DNA: TGTGCCAGCAGTTTAGGGACGGCCTACGAGCAGTACTTC. Its protein product is CASSLGTAYEQYF.

The chain carries TRBV30 and TRBJ1-5; D remains unclear. V was pared by 0 bases and J by 3 bases, with 6 bases between. Germline-derived CDR1 and CDR2 are GTSNPN and SVGIG (reference sequence). The CDR3 loop spans 13 amino acids. CDR3 region: CAWSVGNNQPQHF. DNA of the CDR3: TGTGCCTGGAGTGTTGGGAACAATCAGCCCCAGCATTTT. Full variable domain (rest looked up from reference TRBV30 and TRBJ1-5): SQTIHQWPATLVQPVGSPLSLECTVEGTSNPNLYWYRQAAGRGLQLLFYSVGIGQISSEVPQNLSASRPQDRQFILSSKKLLLSDSGFYLCAWSVGNNQPQHFGDGTRLSIL.

The chain combines TRBV11-2 with TRBJ2-7, with a possible D match to TRBD1 (6 bases). This CDR3 comprises 17 residues. Trimming took 1 base from V and 2 from J, leaving 18 bases between them. In germline, CDR1 is SGHAT, CDR2 FQNNGV. The CDR3 region is CASSLATDDRFAYEQYF. In DNA, the CDR3 is TGTGCCAGCAGCTTAGCTACCGACGACAGGTTTGCCTACGAGCAGTACTTC.

V gene TRBV6-5 combines with J gene TRBJ2-7, with 11 bases lining up with TRBD1. CDR1 is MNHEY and CDR2 is SVGAGI in the germline V gene. After removal of 6 bases from V and 5 bases from J, the junction contained 6 bases not matched to a gene. This CDR3 has 14 residues. The CDR3 here is CASSEDRGRDEQYF. The DNA of the CDR3 is TGTGCCAGCAGCGAGGACAGGGGGCGGGACGAGCAGTACTTC.

V usage is TRBV4-1 and J usage is TRBJ2-7, with 12 nucleotides matching TRBD1. This CDR3 spans 15 amino acids. Germline V gene sequence: CDR1 MGHRA, CDR2 YSYEKL. After removal of 1 base from V and 7 bases from J, the junction contained 5 bases not matched to a gene. CDR3 in amino acids: CASSQAGTGGGEQYF. CDR3 DNA sequence: TGCGCCAGCAGCCAAGCCGGGACAGGGGGCGGAGAGCAGTACTTC.

Concerning this clone itself: The junction differs from germline at one of its ends, possibly a read error. V usage is TRBV7-7 and J usage is TRBJ2-2; the match to TRBD1 covers 8 bases. The germline V gene has CDR1 SSHAT and CDR2 FNYEAQ (reference sequence). This CDR3 contains 18 residues. The CDR3 sequence: CASSFGPRGQGNTGELFF. CDR3 in DNA: TGTGCTAGCAGCTTCGGGCCCAGGGGGCAAGGGAACACCGGGGAGCTGTTTTTT.

The chain recombines TRBV7-9 with TRBJ2-1; the D is unclear. This CDR3 spans 13 amino acids. Germline V gives CDR1 SEHNR, CDR2 FQNEAQ (reference sequence). V was clipped by 5 bases and J by 6 bases, with 11 bases between them. CDR3 nucleotides: TGTGCCAGCAGCCCCGGGCCGTCCAATGAGCAGTTCTTC. Its protein product is CASSPGPSNEQFF.

The DNA of the CDR3 is TGTGCCAGCAGCTTCCCTACACCTAGCGGGAGCGAGGAGACCCAGTACTTC. It is translated as CASSFPTPSGSEETQYF. This chain connects TRBV7-8 to TRBJ2-5; 10 bases map to TRBD2. Germline V gene data show CDR1 as SGHVS and CDR2 as FQNEAQ. CDR3 length: 17 residues. Germline trimming cut 3 bases from V and 5 bases from J; bases unmatched to any gene: 12.

The rearrangement uses TRBV27 and TRBJ2-7; 15 bases line up with TRBD2. The V segment lost 5 bases and the J segment 6 bases; nucleotides outside the gene matches: 5. CDR3 length equals 15 residues. The V gene's germline CDR1 is MNHEY and CDR2 SMNVEV (reference sequence). CDR3 in amino acids: CASSPWTSGRVEQYF. The CDR3 DNA sequence: TGTGCCAGCAGTCCATGGACTAGCGGGAGGGTCGAGCAGTACTTC.

The chain has TRBV27 and TRBJ2-2; 7 bases map to TRBD1. V was pared by 6 bases and J by 8 bases, with 3 bases of the junction left unmatched. The CDR3 loop spans 12 amino acids. Germline assignment: CDR1 MNHEY and CDR2 SMNVEV (reference sequence). The CDR3 sequence is CASRTGLGELFF. The CDR3 nucleotides read TGTGCCAGCAGGACAGGGCTAGGGGAGCTGTTTTTT.

The chain combines TRBV5-1 with TRBJ2-1; 12 bases line up with TRBD2. Germline V gives CDR1 SGHRS, CDR2 YFSETQ. The trim removed 2 bases at V and 0 bases at J, leaving 0 bases unmatched. The CDR3 contains 16 residues. CDR3 in amino acids: CASSLLAGGSYNEQFF. As DNA, the CDR3 is TGCGCCAGCAGCTTACTAGCGGGAGGCTCCTACAATGAGCAGTTCTTC.

The chain is built from TRBV13 and TRBJ1-1; D is ambiguous. The length of the CDR3 is 14 residues. Germline V gene data show CDR1 as PRHDT and CDR2 as FYEKMQ (reference sequence). With 5 bases removed from V and 1 base from J, the gap between germline ends came to 11 bases. The CDR3 loop reads CASSPQAENTEAFF. The CDR3 coding sequence is TGTGCCAGCAGCCCCCAGGCAGAGAACACTGAAGCTTTCTTT.

The chain has TRBV7-3 and TRBJ2-1, with a possible D match to TRBD2 (5 bases). The germline V and J ends were trimmed by 2 bases and 4 bases, with 6 bases remaining between them. Germline V gives CDR1 SGHTA, CDR2 FQGTGA. The CDR3 runs to 13 residues. CDR3 sequence: CASSLGEYNEQFF. The CDR3 nucleotides read TGTGCCAGCAGCTTAGGGGAGTACAATGAGCAGTTCTTC.

In the case of this clone: This sample includes further DNA sequences coding for the same CDR3. The chain uses TRBV4-1 and TRBJ2-7; 7 positions agree with TRBD2. This CDR3 contains 13 residues. The J segment lost 2 bases and the V segment lost 3 bases, leaving 1 base of the junction unmatched. Per germline, CDR1 MGHRA and CDR2 YSYEKL. CDR3 residues: CASSQGTTYEQYF. CDR3 bases: TGCGCCAGCAGCCAGGGGACTACCTACGAGCAGTACTTC.

This rearrangement joins TRBV5-6 to TRBJ2-7; a weak D match, TRBD1 (5 bases). CDR3 length: 14 residues. Germline CDR1 and CDR2: SGHDT and YYEEEE. V lost 4 bases, J lost 6 bases, and 17 bases lay in between. In DNA form, the CDR3 reads TGTGCCAGCAGCCCCTCGTCCGACAGTTTCGAGCAGTACTTC. Residues: CASSPSSDSFEQYF.

The chain is built from TRBV15 and TRBJ1-1; D call uncertain. The CDR3 runs to 13 residues. Germline V gene lookup returns CDR1 LNHNV and CDR2 YYDKDF (reference sequence). Deletions cut 0 bases from V and 1 base from J, with 3 bases between. Here the CDR3 reads CATSREPNTEAFF. DNA of the CDR3: TGTGCCACCAGCAGAGAGCCGAACACTGAAGCTTTCTTT.

Of note for this clone: One end of the junction fails to match germline, which may point to a read error. This rearrangement joins TRBV13 to TRBJ2-2; TRBD2 is a possible D gene (5 bases). Germline V lookup: CDR1 PRHDT, CDR2 FYEKMQ (reference sequence). CDR3 length: 16 residues. The CDR3 coding sequence is TGTGCCGGCAGCCCAAGATGGGGAGTGAACACCGGGGAGCTGTTTTTT. Translated, it gives CAGSPRWGVNTGELFF.

The chain carries TRBV19 and TRBJ2-2, with 10 bases lining up with TRBD2. This CDR3 region has 17 residues. The germline V gene has CDR1 LNHDA and CDR2 SQIVND (reference sequence). Germline trimming cut 5 bases from V and 4 bases from J; bases unmatched to any gene: 10. DNA for the CDR3: TGTGCCAGTAGTGCCCCAGGACTAGCGGTGATCACCGGGGAGCTGTTTTTT. Translated: CASSAPGLAVITGELFF. Filled out from reference TRBV19 and TRBJ2-2, the complete variable domain reads DGGITQSPKYLFRKEGQNVTLSCEQNLNHDAMYWYRQDPGQGLRLIYYSQIVNDFQKGDIAEGYSVSREKKESFPLTVTSAQKNPTAFYLCASSAPGLAVITGELFFGEGSRLTVL.

This chain joins TRBV5-1 and TRBJ2-4; D may correspond to TRBD1 or TRBD2 (5 bases each). CDR1 is SGHRS and CDR2 is YFSETQ in the germline V gene. CDR3 length: 11 residues. Trimming left V 4 bases short and J 16 bases short, with 15 bases between. Written as DNA, the CDR3 is TGCGCCAGCAGCCGGGACGGCTGGTCCTACTTC. Protein product: CASSRDGWSYF.

The chain uses TRBV5-6 and TRBJ2-5; D perhaps matches TRBD2 (6 bases). The J call may be mistaken, given a closer DNA end match to TRBJ2-7. Germline loops: CDR1 SGHDT, CDR2 YYEEEE. The CDR3 is made up of 15 amino acids. DNA for the CDR3: TGTGCCAGCACTGCGGGGCCCAGGAGCTCCTACGAGCAGTACTTC. Translating gives CASTAGPRSSYEQYF.

The chain employs TRBV19 and TRBJ2-7; 11 bases line up with TRBD2. Germline values: CDR1 LNHDA, CDR2 SQIVND (reference sequence). With 1 base clipped from V and 3 bases from J, the junction kept 2 bases outside the gene matches. The CDR3 is 15 amino acids. The CDR3 nucleotides read TGTGCCAGTAGTATAGCAGGACTAGCGGGCTACGAGCAGTACTTC. Translation gives CASSIAGLAGYEQYF.

Comments on this clone: At one end the junction does not follow the germline gene, possibly because of a read error. The chain joins TRBV7-7 to TRBJ2-3, with TRBD2 identical over 14 bases. The CDR3 loop spans 19 amino acids. CDR1 and CDR2 (germline): SSHAT, FNYEAQ (reference sequence). This CDR3 is CASSQGLAGVPSRLDTQYF. The DNA for the CDR3 is TGTGCTAGCAGCCAGGGACTAGCGGGAGTACCAAGCAGATTAGATACGCAGTATTTT.